The source of this T cell receptor beta chain is a study of T cells in Graves' hyperthyroidism and ophthalmopathy. The study's findings and limits: By a 13 V-J model, ophthalmopathy was set apart from stable hyperthyroidism.

The germline V and J ends were trimmed by 4 bases and 4 bases, with 17 bases remaining between them. The CDR3 totals 15 residues. Germline values: CDR1 SGHRS, CDR2 YFSETQ. Clinicians diagnosed patients from clinical symptoms, serum thyroxine and TRAb, thyroid ultrasound and orbital computed tomography. Amplification of TCR beta CDR3 regions used RNA as the template. The HTBI primer set drove a first-round RT-PCR of the TCR CDR3. A single record per CDR3 protein comes from TCRdb applying MiXCR to the multiplex PCR reads. The sample includes around 300,000 distinct CDR3 sequences, approximately 23% of them seen just once. This clonotype was counted at least ten times. Its target is unknown.

Sequenced sample: blood. V is TRBV5-1 and J is TRBJ1-1; possibly TRBD1 for D (5 bases). This sequence was found in a man in his thirties or forties with Graves' ophthalmopathy. As DNA, the CDR3 is TGCGCCAGCAGCGGAGAGGGGCCGTCGGTCACTGAAGCTTTCTTT. It yields the protein CASSGEGPSVTEAFF.